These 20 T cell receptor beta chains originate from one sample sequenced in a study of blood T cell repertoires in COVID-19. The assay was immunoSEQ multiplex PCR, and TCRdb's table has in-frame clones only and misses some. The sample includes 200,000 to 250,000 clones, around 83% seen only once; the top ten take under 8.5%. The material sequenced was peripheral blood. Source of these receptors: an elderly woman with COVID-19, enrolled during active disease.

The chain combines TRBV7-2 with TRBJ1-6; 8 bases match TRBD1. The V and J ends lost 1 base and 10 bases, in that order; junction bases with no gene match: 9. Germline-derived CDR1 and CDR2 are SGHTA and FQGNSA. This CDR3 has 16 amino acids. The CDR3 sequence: CASSLVVLWDRSPLHF. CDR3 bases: TGTGCCAGCAGCTTAGTGGTCTTATGGGACAGGTCACCCCTCCACTTT.

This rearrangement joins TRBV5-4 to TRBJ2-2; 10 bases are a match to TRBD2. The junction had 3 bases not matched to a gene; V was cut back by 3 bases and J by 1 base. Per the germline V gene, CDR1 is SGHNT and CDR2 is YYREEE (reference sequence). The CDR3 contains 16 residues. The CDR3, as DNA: TGTGCCAGCAGCTCGGGACTAGCGCGGAACACCGGGGAGCTGTTTTTT. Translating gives CASSSGLARNTGELFF.

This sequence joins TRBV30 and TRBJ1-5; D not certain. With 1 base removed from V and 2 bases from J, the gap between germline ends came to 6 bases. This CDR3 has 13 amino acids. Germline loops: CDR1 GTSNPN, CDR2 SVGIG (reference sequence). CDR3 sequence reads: CAWSAKGNQPQHF. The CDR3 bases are TGTGCCTGGAGTGCTAAAGGCAATCAGCCCCAGCATTTT.

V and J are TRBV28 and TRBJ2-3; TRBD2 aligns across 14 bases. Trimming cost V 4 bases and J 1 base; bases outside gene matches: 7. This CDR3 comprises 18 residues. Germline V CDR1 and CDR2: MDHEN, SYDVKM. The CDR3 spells CASSSGTSGSSGTDTQYF. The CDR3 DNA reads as TGTGCCAGCAGTTCCGGGACTAGCGGGAGTTCCGGCACAGATACGCAGTATTTT.

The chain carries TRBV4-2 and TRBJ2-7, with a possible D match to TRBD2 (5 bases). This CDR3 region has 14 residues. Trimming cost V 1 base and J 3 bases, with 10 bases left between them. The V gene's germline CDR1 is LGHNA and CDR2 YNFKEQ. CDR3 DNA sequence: TGTGCCAGCAGCCAAGTCTGGAGCGGCTACGAGCAGTACTTC. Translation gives CASSQVWSGYEQYF.

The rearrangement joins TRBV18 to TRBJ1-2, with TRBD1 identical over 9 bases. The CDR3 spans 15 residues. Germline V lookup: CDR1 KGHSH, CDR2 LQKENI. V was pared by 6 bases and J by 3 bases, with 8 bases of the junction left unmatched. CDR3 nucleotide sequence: TGTGCCAGCTCCATTACAGGGGGCCGGGACTATGGCTACACCTTC. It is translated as CASSITGGRDYGYTF.

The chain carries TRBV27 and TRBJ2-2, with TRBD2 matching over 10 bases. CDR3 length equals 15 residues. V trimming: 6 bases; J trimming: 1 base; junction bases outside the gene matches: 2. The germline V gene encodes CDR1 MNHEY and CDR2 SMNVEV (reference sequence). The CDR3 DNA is TGTGCCAGCAGATGGACTAGCGGGAACACCGGGGAGCTGTTTTTT. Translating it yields CASRWTSGNTGELFF.

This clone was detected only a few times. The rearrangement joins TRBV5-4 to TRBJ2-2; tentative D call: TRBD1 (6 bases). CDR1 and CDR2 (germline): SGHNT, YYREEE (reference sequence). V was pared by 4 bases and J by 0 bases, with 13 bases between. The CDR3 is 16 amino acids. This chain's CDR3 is CASSPWTAANTGELFF. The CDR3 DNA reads TGTGCCAGCAGCCCATGGACAGCCGCGAACACCGGGGAGCTGTTTTTT.

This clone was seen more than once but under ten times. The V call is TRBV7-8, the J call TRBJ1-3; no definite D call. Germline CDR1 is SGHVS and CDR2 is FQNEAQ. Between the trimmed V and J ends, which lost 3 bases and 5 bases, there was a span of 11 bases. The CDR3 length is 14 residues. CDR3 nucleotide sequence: TGTGCCAGCAGCTTGTCCGGGTACCGAAACACCATATATTTT. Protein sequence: CASSLSGYRNTIYF.

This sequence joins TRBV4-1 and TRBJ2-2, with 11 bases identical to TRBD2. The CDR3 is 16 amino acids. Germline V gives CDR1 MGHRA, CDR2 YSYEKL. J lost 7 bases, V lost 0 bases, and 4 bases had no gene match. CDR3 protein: CASSQDRLAGGGELFF. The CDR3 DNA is TGCGCCAGCAGCCAAGATCGGCTAGCGGGGGGCGGGGAGCTGTTTTTT.

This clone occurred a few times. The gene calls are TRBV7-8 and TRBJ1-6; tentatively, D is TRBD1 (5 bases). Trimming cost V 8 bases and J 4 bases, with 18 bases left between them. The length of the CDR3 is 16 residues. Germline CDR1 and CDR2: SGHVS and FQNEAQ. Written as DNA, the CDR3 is TGTGCCAGCCATGATCTGGGGCGAAGGTATAATTCACCCCTCCACTTT. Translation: CASHDLGRRYNSPLHF.

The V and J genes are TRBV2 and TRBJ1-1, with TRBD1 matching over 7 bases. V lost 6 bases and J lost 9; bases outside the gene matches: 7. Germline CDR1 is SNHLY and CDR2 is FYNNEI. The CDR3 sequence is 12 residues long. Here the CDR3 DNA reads TGTGCCAGCAGGGGGCCGGGACAGAAAGCTTTCTTT. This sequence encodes CASRGPGQKAFF.

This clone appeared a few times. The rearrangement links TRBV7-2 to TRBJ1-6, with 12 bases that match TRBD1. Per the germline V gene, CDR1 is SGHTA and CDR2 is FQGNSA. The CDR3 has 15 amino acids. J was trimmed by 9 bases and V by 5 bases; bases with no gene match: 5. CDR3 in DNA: TGTGCCAGCAGCCCGGGACAGGGGGCGGGTTCACCCCTCCACTTT. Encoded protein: CASSPGQGAGSPLHF. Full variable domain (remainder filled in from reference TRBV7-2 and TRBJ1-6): GAGVSQSPSNKVTEKGKDVELRCDPISGHTALYWYRQSLGQGLEFLIYFQGNSAPDKSGLPSDRFSAERTGGSVSTLTIQRTQQEDSAVYLCASSPGQGAGSPLHFGNGTRLTVT.

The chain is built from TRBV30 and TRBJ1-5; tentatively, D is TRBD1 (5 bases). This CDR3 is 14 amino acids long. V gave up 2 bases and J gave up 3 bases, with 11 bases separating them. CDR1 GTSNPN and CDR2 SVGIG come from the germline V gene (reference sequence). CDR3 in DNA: TGTGCCTGGAGTTTGGGGGGGGTCAATCAGCCCCAGCATTTT. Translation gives CAWSLGGVNQPQHF.

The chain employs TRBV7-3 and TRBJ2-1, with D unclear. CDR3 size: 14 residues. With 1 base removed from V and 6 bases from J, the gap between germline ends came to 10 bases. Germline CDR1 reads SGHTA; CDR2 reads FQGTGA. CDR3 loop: CASSLMGSTNEQFF. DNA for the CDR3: TGTGCCAGCAGCTTAATGGGTAGCACCAATGAGCAGTTCTTC.

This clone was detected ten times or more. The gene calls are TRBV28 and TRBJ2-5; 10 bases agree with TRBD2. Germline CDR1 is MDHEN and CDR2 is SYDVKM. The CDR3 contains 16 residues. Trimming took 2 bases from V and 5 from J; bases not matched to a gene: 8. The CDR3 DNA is TGTGCCAGCAGTTTAGGGCTAGCGGGAGCGATGGAGACCCAGTACTTC. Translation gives CASSLGLAGAMETQYF.

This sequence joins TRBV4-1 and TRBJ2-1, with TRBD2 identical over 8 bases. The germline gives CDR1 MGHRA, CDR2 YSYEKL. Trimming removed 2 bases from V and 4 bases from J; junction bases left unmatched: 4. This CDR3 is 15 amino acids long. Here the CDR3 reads CASSQPGLGYNEQFF. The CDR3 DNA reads TGCGCCAGCAGCCAACCGGGACTAGGGTACAATGAGCAGTTCTTC.

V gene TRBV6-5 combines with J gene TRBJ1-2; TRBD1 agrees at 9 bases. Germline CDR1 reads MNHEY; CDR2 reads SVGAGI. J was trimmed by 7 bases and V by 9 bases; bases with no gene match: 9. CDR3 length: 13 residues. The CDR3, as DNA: TGTGCCAGTATAAGACAGGGGGTAGTTGGCTACACCTTC. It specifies CASIRQGVVGYTF.

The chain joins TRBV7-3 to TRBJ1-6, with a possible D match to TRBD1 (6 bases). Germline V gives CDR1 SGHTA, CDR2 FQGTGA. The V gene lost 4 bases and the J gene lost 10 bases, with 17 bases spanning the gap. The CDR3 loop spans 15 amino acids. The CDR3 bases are TGTGCCAGCAGCTCCCTAGGGCAGGGGCGATCACCCCTCCACTTT. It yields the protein CASSSLGQGRSPLHF.

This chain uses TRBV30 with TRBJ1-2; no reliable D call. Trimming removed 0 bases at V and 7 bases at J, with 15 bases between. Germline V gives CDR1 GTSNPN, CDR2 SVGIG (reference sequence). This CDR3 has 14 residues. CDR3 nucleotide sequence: TGTGCCTGGAGTGTACCAAAGGGAGCAAGTGGCTACACCTTC. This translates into CAWSVPKGASGYTF.